One and the same sample provided the 15 T cell receptor beta chains below, sequenced in a study of early T cells in non-severe SARS-CoV-2 infection. Via MiXCR, TCRdb re-called the 5' RACE reads, giving one row per CDR3 protein. The sample includes roughly 100,000 distinct CDR3 sequences, about 15% of them seen just once. Sequenced sample: whole blood. The receptors come from an adult who was a healthcare worker with PCR-confirmed SARS-CoV-2 infection or an uninfected control (not recorded which).

This clonotype occurred once. The CDR3 region is CSVGPGNYGYTF. The CDR3, as DNA: TGCAGCGTTGGTCCGGGGAACTATGGCTACACCTTC. V is TRBV29-1 and J is TRBJ1-2, with unresolved D. Trimming stripped 4 bases from V and 2 bases from J, with 8 bases between. Germline lookup yields CDR1 SQVTM and CDR2 ANQGSEA. The CDR3 is made up of 12 amino acids.

This clonotype was observed a few times. This chain links TRBV19 with TRBJ1-6; D not certain. From germline, CDR1 is LNHDA and CDR2 SQIVND (reference sequence). This CDR3 has 13 amino acids. V was shortened by 11 bases and J by 6 bases, with 14 bases between the two germline ends. CDR3 residues: CASRALGNSPLHF. The CDR3 bases are TGTGCCTCGCGCGCTCTGGGTAATTCACCCCTCCACTTT.

The rearrangement uses TRBV10-3 and TRBJ2-3, with D tentatively TRBD2 (6 bases). CDR1 ENHRY and CDR2 SYGVKD come from the germline V gene. The CDR3 extends over 15 amino acids. Trimming removed 4 bases at V and 0 bases at J, with 11 bases between. The CDR3, as DNA: TGTGCCATCAGTGTGGAGGGGCCAAGCACAGATACGCAGTATTTT. It translates to CAISVEGPSTDTQYF.

With respect to this clonotype: One end of the junction fails to match germline, which may point to a read error. V is TRBV7-2 and J is TRBJ2-5; D might be TRBD1 (6 bases). The CDR3 is 15 amino acids. Germline CDR1 is SGHTA and CDR2 is FQGNSA. CDR3 in DNA: TGTGCCAGCAGGTCTCGACAGGAACTTAAAGAGACCCAGTGCTTC. The encoded protein is CASRSRQELKETQCF.

This clonotype was seen only a few times. V gene TRBV6-4 combines with J gene TRBJ2-1, with a tentative D call TRBD2 (5 bases). The CDR3 totals 14 residues. Trimming took off 2 bases at V and 6 bases at J, with 11 bases between the two ends. Germline V CDR1 and CDR2: MRHNA, SNTAGT. The DNA for the CDR3 is TGTGCCAGCAGTGACGCTATAGCGTCCAATGAGCAGTTCTTC. The encoded protein is CASSDAIASNEQFF.

The chain links TRBV28 to TRBJ2-6; a weak D match, TRBD1 (6 bases). This CDR3 is 15 amino acids long. Per germline, CDR1 MDHEN and CDR2 SYDVKM. The V gene lost 5 bases and the J gene lost 2 bases, with 10 bases spanning the gap. The CDR3 nucleotides read TGTGCCAGCAGTAGAGGGGGTACTGGGGCCAACGTCCTGACTTTC. This codes for CASSRGGTGANVLTF.

This clonotype was picked up many times. This rearrangement joins TRBV20-1 to TRBJ1-1; maybe TRBD1 (5 bases). CDR1 and CDR2 from the germline V gene are DFQATT and SNEGSKA (reference sequence). The CDR3 is made up of 14 amino acids. Deletions cut 6 bases from V and 1 base from J, with 15 bases between. The CDR3: CSAIAGTQNTEAFF. Written as DNA, the CDR3 is TGCAGTGCCATAGCCGGGACCCAGAACACTGAAGCTTTCTTT.

This clonotype was counted a few times. The chain links TRBV27 to TRBJ1-2, with D unclear. The CDR3 contains 15 residues. CDR1 and CDR2 from the germline V gene are MNHEY and SMNVEV (reference sequence). Trimming removed 1 base from V and 5 bases from J, with 14 bases in between. The CDR3 DNA reads as TGTGCCAGCAGTTTATATGGCACTTGGCCTTATGGCTACACCTTC. Its protein is CASSLYGTWPYGYTF.

V is TRBV28 and J is TRBJ1-2; possible D gene TRBD1, 6 bases. The V and J ends lost 4 bases and 4 bases respectively, with 16 bases between them. The CDR3 runs 15 residues. CDR1 and CDR2 (germline): MDHEN, SYDVKM. CDR3 sequence reads: CASSSHAGAGYGYTF. The CDR3 region has the DNA TGTGCCAGCAGTTCTCACGCGGGGGCGGGCTATGGCTACACCTTC.

The chain recombines TRBV7-2 with TRBJ2-2; 11 nucleotides line up with TRBD2. Looked up from germline, CDR1 is SGHTA and CDR2 is FQGNSA. The V gene end was trimmed by 0 bases and the J gene end by 6 bases; junction bases not matched to a gene: 6. The length of the CDR3 is 17 residues. CDR3 in DNA: TGTGCCAGCAGCTTAGCGCTTTCACTAGCGGGGGCCGGGGAGCTGTTTTTT. Translating it yields CASSLALSLAGAGELFF. Drawing the rest from reference TRBV7-2 and TRBJ2-2, the complete variable domain is GAGVSQSPSNKVTEKGKDVELRCDPISGHTALYWYRQSLGQGLEFLIYFQGNSAPDKSGLPSDRFSAERTGGSVSTLTIQRTQQEDSAVYLCASSLALSLAGAGELFFGEGSRLTVL.

The chain employs TRBV6-2 or TRBV6-3 and TRBJ1-1; D is possibly TRBD1 (6 bases). The V and J ends lost 5 bases and 11 bases respectively, with 18 bases between them. CDR3 length equals 13 residues. Germline CDR1 and CDR2: MNHEY and SVGEGT. The CDR3 bases are TGTGCCAGCAGTAGGCGGGGGCGACTTTGGGCTTTCTTT. The encoded protein is CASSRRGRLWAFF.

This clonotype was recorded at least ten times. The gene calls are TRBV6-2 or TRBV6-3 and TRBJ2-2; 7 nucleotides align to TRBD1. CDR3 length: 16 amino acids. V was clipped by 6 bases and J by 3 bases; unmatched bases: 10. Germline CDR1 is MNHEY and CDR2 is SVGEGT. The CDR3 loop is CASSNLGGADTGELFF. The DNA of the CDR3 is TGTGCCAGCAGCAATTTAGGGGGCGCGGACACCGGGGAGCTGTTTTTT.

The chain couples TRBV29-1 to TRBJ2-1; 8 positions match TRBD1. Looked up from germline, CDR1 is SQVTM and CDR2 is ANQGSEA. The CDR3 contains 14 residues. V trimming: 4 bases; J trimming: 3 bases; junction bases outside the gene matches: 5. In DNA form, the CDR3 reads TGCAGCGTTGTGAGGACAGGGATCTACAATGAGCAGTTCTTC. Translated: CSVVRTGIYNEQFF.

V usage is TRBV6-6 and J usage is TRBJ2-3; 8 bases map to TRBD2. The germline CDR1 and CDR2 sequences are MNHNY and SVGAGI (reference sequence). J lost 3 bases, V lost 4 bases, and 6 bases had no gene match. The CDR3 has 15 residues. The CDR3 region has the DNA TGTGCCAGCAGTTTTCCAGCGGGGGCAACAGATACGCAGTATTTT. Protein product: CASSFPAGATDTQYF.

The chain uses TRBV11-2 and TRBJ1-6, with D uncertain. The germline gives CDR1 SGHAT, CDR2 FQNNGV. With 5 bases removed from V and 10 bases from J, the gap between germline ends came to 12 bases. CDR3 length equals 13 residues. In DNA form, the CDR3 reads TGTGCCAGCAGCCCGGACTGGAGATCACCCCTCCACTTT. Protein sequence: CASSPDWRSPLHF.